The 32 T cell receptor beta chains presented below share a single source sample, sequenced in a study of breast tumors, draining lymph nodes, adjacent tissues. Each CDR3 protein gets one entry after TCRdb re-called the multiplex PCR reads with MiXCR. The sample lists more than 50,000 distinct CDR3 sequences; under 50% were seen once. Sequences were obtained from breast tumor tissue. These receptors were obtained from a female donor with breast cancer. Some clones in this sample may be carry-over from other donors' samples.

This clonotype was observed a single time. A read error is likely, as this CDR3 ends without the conserved phenylalanine or tryptophan. The chain carries TRBV19 and TRBJ2-5; 9 nucleotides match TRBD1. The J segment lost 5 bases and the V segment lost 6 bases, leaving 13 bases of the junction unmatched. This CDR3 spans 16 amino acids. CDR1 and CDR2 (germline): LNHDA, SQIVND (reference sequence). CDR3 coding DNA: TGTGCCAGTAGACACCGCCGGGACAGGGACCGGGAGACCCAGTACTCC. Amino acids: CASRHRRDRDRETQYS.

This clonotype has at least ten counts. The chain has TRBV9 and TRBJ2-7; D not resolved. The germline CDR1 and CDR2 sequences are SGDLS and YYNGEE. The length of the CDR3 is 11 residues. The V end was cut by 4 bases, the J end by 3 bases, with 5 bases between. CDR3 region: CASSKNYEQYF. In nucleotides, the CDR3 is TGTGCCAGCAGCAAAAACTACGAGCAGTACTTC.

V gene TRBV9 combines with J gene TRBJ2-1; TRBD1 is a possible D gene (6 bases). The CDR3 runs 17 residues. CDR1 is SGDLS and CDR2 is YYNGEE in the germline V gene. Trimming stripped 3 bases from V and 4 bases from J, with 20 bases between. In DNA form, the CDR3 reads TGTGCCAGCAGCGCTGGACAGTACAATGAGCAGTACAATGAGCAGTTCTTC. It translates to CASSAGQYNEQYNEQFF.

Turning to this clonotype: One end of the junction does not line up with germline, which may come from a read error. The rearrangement joins TRBV30 to TRBJ2-4; either TRBD1 or TRBD2 may supply D (5 bases each). CDR3 length: 14 residues. Germline V gene lookup returns CDR1 GTSNPN and CDR2 SVGIG (reference sequence). CDR3 DNA sequence: TGTGCCTCGAGTGTAGCCGGGGCCGAAAACATTCAGTACTTC. Translating it yields CASSVAGAENIQYF.

The table lists this clonotype with many counts. The rearrangement uses TRBV4-3 and TRBJ1-5; D is ambiguous. CDR3 length: 13 amino acids. Germline V lookup: CDR1 LGHNA, CDR2 YSLEER. V was clipped by 0 bases and J by 7 bases, with 7 bases between them. The CDR3 here is CASSQDLLQPQHF. The CDR3 DNA reads as TGCGCCAGCAGCCAAGATTTACTACAGCCCCAGCATTTT.

This clonotype was counted at least ten times. The gene calls are TRBV29-1 and TRBJ1-5; D might be TRBD1 (6 bases). The CDR3 has 13 amino acids. Deletions cut 4 bases from V and 7 bases from J, with 14 bases between. CDR1 is SQVTM and CDR2 is ANQGSEA in the germline V gene. CDR3 bases: TGCAGCGTTGGGGGACAAGTTGGGCAGCCCCAGCATTTT. It is translated as CSVGGQVGQPQHF.

The genes are TRBV7-9 and TRBJ2-7, with 9 bases that match TRBD1. The V segment lost 5 bases and the J segment 2 bases; nucleotides outside the gene matches: 10. The CDR3 is 16 amino acids. Germline V gene sequence: CDR1 SEHNR, CDR2 FQNEAQ (reference sequence). The CDR3 nucleotides read TGTGCCAGCAGCGTCTCCGGGACAGGGTGGCCCTACGAGCAGTACTTC. Translation: CASSVSGTGWPYEQYF.

V gene TRBV7-8 combines with J gene TRBJ2-5; 9 positions match TRBD2. V was pared by 6 bases and J by 1 base, with 3 bases of the junction left unmatched. Germline V gene data show CDR1 as SGHVS and CDR2 as FQNEAQ. The CDR3 covers 14 residues. DNA of the CDR3: TGTGCCAGCAGACTGACTAGCGGCCAAGAGACCCAGTACTTC. Translated, it gives CASRLTSGQETQYF.

The genes are TRBV20-1 and TRBJ2-1; tentatively, D is TRBD2 (5 bases). Germline-derived CDR1 and CDR2 are DFQATT and SNEGSKA (reference sequence). V lost 0 bases and J 9 bases, leaving 18 bases between the germline ends. CDR3 size: 15 residues. DNA of the CDR3: TGCAGTGCTAGAGATGCGGGCCGAGACTCCAGTGAGCAGTTCTTC. The encoded protein is CSARDAGRDSSEQFF.

The genes are TRBV11-3 and TRBJ2-7, with a weak D call TRBD1 (6 bases). V was cut by 5 bases and J by 2 bases, with 16 bases left in between. Germline CDR1 SGHNT, CDR2 YENEEA. This CDR3 has 15 amino acids. CDR3 in amino acids: CASSQRPGTTYEQYF. Written as DNA, the CDR3 is TGTGCCAGCAGCCAACGTCCCGGGACAACCTACGAGCAGTACTTC.

Notes on this clonotype: Being one base from a much bigger clone, this may be a read error. The rearrangement uses TRBV5-4 and TRBJ1-4, with D tentatively TRBD1 (5 bases). Germline V gene data show CDR1 as SGHNT and CDR2 as YYREEE (reference sequence). This CDR3 spans 16 amino acids. Trimming removed 3 bases at V and 13 bases at J, with 25 bases between. CDR3 in DNA: TGTGCCAGCAGCTCTACAACAGCGCCCAACCCCGGGGGACTGTTTTTT. It codes for CASSSTTAPNPGGLFF.

This clonotype came up once. This rearrangement joins TRBV11-2 to TRBJ1-5; tentative D call: TRBD1 (6 bases). Trimming took off 1 base at V and 11 bases at J, with 15 bases between the two ends. Germline V gene lookup returns CDR1 SGHAT and CDR2 FQNNGV. The length of the CDR3 is 14 residues. The CDR3 region has the DNA TGTGCCAGCAGCTTAGTCAGGGGCGGAGAGACCCAGCATTTT. It is translated as CASSLVRGGETQHF.

This clonotype was counted many times. The CDR3 reads CASSVAGPSYNEQFF. The CDR3 DNA follows: TGTGCCAGCAGCGTAGCGGGACCCTCCTACAATGAGCAGTTCTTC. This chain connects TRBV9 to TRBJ2-1; D is possibly TRBD1 or TRBD2 (5 bases each). This CDR3 contains 15 residues. Trimming removed 0 bases from V and 0 bases from J, with 7 bases in between. CDR1 is SGDLS, CDR2 YYNGEE, per germline.

This clonotype came up many times. The CDR3 DNA sequence: TGTGCCAGCAGCTTGACTAGCGGGAAGTACGAGCAGTACTTC. Its protein product is CASSLTSGKYEQYF. This chain connects TRBV3-1 to TRBJ2-7; 11 bases fit TRBD2. The CDR3 length is 14 residues. The germline gives CDR1 LGHDT, CDR2 YNNKEL (reference sequence). V was pared by 5 bases and J by 4 bases, with 4 bases of the junction left unmatched.

This clonotype was found many times. The CDR3 is CASRGQGVYEQYF. The DNA for the CDR3 is TGTGCCAGCAGGGGACAGGGGGTCTACGAGCAGTACTTC. This chain connects TRBV6-2 or TRBV6-3 to TRBJ2-7; TRBD1 matches at 11 bases. CDR3 length: 13 residues. CDR1 is MNHEY, CDR2 SVGEGT, per germline. The junction had 1 base not matched to a gene; V was cut back by 6 bases and J by 3 bases.

V is TRBV29-1 and J is TRBJ1-2; D perhaps matches TRBD1 (6 bases). Germline V gives CDR1 SQVTM, CDR2 ANQGSEA. Trimming stripped 7 bases from V and 4 bases from J, with 19 bases between. The CDR3 spans 14 residues. The CDR3 loop is CSAEPRGAVYGYTF. The CDR3 region has the DNA TGCAGCGCCGAACCTCGGGGGGCTGTCTATGGCTACACCTTC.

J is TRBJ2-7 and V is TRBV6-2 or TRBV6-3; TRBD2 matches 8 bases. This CDR3 contains 16 residues. CDR1 MNHEY and CDR2 SVGEGT come from the germline V gene. V gave up 6 bases and J gave up 6 bases; unmatched junction bases: 16. The CDR3 DNA reads as TGTGCCAGCAGCCGTCCGGGACCAGCGGGAGCTTCCGAGCAGTACTTC. It specifies CASSRPGPAGASEQYF.

This clonotype was picked up many times. A much larger clone lies a single base off, so this may be a read error. DNA for the CDR3: TGTGCCAGCAGCGTAGATTCGGGAGCGGGTGAGCAGTCCTTC. Protein: CASSVDSGAGEQSF. This chain connects TRBV9 to TRBJ2-7; weak D call: TRBD2 (6 bases). CDR1 SGDLS and CDR2 YYNGEE come from the germline V gene. This CDR3 spans 14 amino acids.

On this clonotype: Being one base from a much bigger clone, this may be a read error. CDR3 DNA sequence: TGTGCCAGCAGCTTATCGCCCGACGGGGACTATGGCTACCCCTTC. This translates into CASSLSPDGDYGYPF. This chain uses TRBV7-6 with TRBJ1-2, with D perhaps matching TRBD1 (5 bases). CDR3 length: 15 amino acids. Germline CDR1 SGHVS, CDR2 FNYEAQ.

This clonotype was picked up one time. The chain is built from TRBV7-9 and TRBJ1-4; D gene unclear. V was shortened by 5 bases and J by 8 bases, with 15 bases between the two germline ends. The germline V gene has CDR1 SEHNR and CDR2 FQNEAQ (reference sequence). CDR3 length: 14 residues. The CDR3 loop is CASSGLAGGEKLFF. CDR3 nucleotide sequence: TGTGCCAGCAGCGGACTAGCGGGAGGGGAAAAACTGTTTTTT.

V and J are TRBV7-2 and TRBJ2-7; 9 nucleotides align to TRBD1. Germline trimming cut 5 bases from V and 0 bases from J; bases unmatched to any gene: 5. Germline V lookup: CDR1 SGHTA, CDR2 FQGNSA. This CDR3 is built from 15 residues. The CDR3 loop is CASSPGTGSSYEQYF. Here the CDR3 DNA reads TGTGCCAGCAGCCCCGGGACAGGGAGCTCCTACGAGCAGTACTTC. Together with reference TRBV7-2 and TRBJ2-7, the CDR3 gives the full variable domain: GAGVSQSPSNKVTEKGKDVELRCDPISGHTALYWYRQSLGQGLEFLIYFQGNSAPDKSGLPSDRFSAERTGGSVSTLTIQRTQQEDSAVYLCASSPGTGSSYEQYFGPGTRLTVT.

In this sample, this clonotype turned up many times. V gene TRBV11-2 combines with J gene TRBJ2-5; D call uncertain. V lost 6 bases and J 0 bases, leaving 11 bases between the germline ends. This CDR3 comprises 14 residues. The V gene's germline CDR1 is SGHAT and CDR2 FQNNGV. Here the CDR3 reads CASRGIEYQETQYF. The CDR3 region has the DNA TGTGCCAGCAGGGGGATCGAGTACCAAGAGACCCAGTACTTC.

Many counts were recorded for this clonotype. The chain uses TRBV30 and TRBJ2-7, with D hard to call. CDR1 and CDR2 (germline): GTSNPN, SVGIG (reference sequence). V was shortened by 5 bases and J by 3 bases, with 14 bases between the two germline ends. The CDR3 loop spans 13 amino acids. CDR3 region: CAWAFAASYEQYF. CDR3 DNA sequence: TGTGCCTGGGCCTTCGCGGCCAGCTACGAGCAGTACTTC.

A word on this clonotype: The DNA is left out, because the CDR3 cannot be placed on it with certainty; the CDR3 is given as TCRdb lists it. The rearrangement links TRBV7-2 to TRBJ1-6. Including both end residues, the CDR3 is 20 amino acids long. The germline V gene encodes CDR1 SGHTA and CDR2 FQGNSA. The CDR3 loop is CASSFWGSGYTFGSDSPLHF.

With regard to this clonotype: Because the CDR3's place on the DNA is in doubt, the DNA is left out and the CDR3 is given as listed by TCRdb. The chain links TRBV20-1 to TRBJ2-1; TRBD2 is the table's D call, not checked against the DNA. Germline CDR1 and CDR2: DFQATT and SNEGSKA (reference sequence). With termini counted, the CDR3 has 22 amino acids. CDR3 protein: CSAQSADGYYEQYFGPVNEQFF.

This clonotype was found many times. As DNA, the CDR3 is TGTGCCTGGAGTCGGCAGGGGGCTGTATCTAACTATGGCTACACCTTC. Its protein product is CAWSRQGAVSNYGYTF. The rearrangement joins TRBV30 to TRBJ1-2, with 8 nucleotides matching TRBD1. Germline CDR1 is GTSNPN and CDR2 is SVGIG (reference sequence). The J segment lost 0 bases and the V segment lost 2 bases, leaving 8 bases of the junction unmatched. The CDR3 is made up of 16 amino acids.

CDR3 nucleotide sequence: TGCGCCAGCAGTAGGGGACAGGGGGGCATGAACACCATATATTTT. This sequence encodes CASSRGQGGMNTIYF. This sequence joins TRBV5-1 and TRBJ1-3, with 11 bases fitting TRBD1. The V gene's germline CDR1 is SGHRS and CDR2 YFSETQ. J gave up 7 bases and V 5 bases, and 8 bases lay outside the gene matches. There are 15 residues in the CDR3. Together with reference TRBV5-1 and TRBJ1-3, the CDR3 gives the full variable domain: KAGVTQTPRYLIKTRGQQVTLSCSPISGHRSVSWYQQTPGQGLQFLFEYFSETQRNKGNFPGRFSGRQFSNSRSEMNVSTLELGDSALYLCASSRGQGGMNTIYFGEGSWLTVV.

This clonotype was seen just once. The V gene is TRBV5-1, the J gene TRBJ1-2; D not certain. Trimming pared 0 bases from V and 4 bases from J, leaving 16 bases between. The CDR3 is 16 amino acids. The germline V gene encodes CDR1 SGHRS and CDR2 YFSETQ. The CDR3 protein is CASSLAVVGPGYGYTF. In nucleotides, the CDR3 is TGCGCCAGCAGCTTGGCAGTCGTGGGCCCGGGCTATGGCTACACCTTC. Filled out from reference TRBV5-1 and TRBJ1-2, the complete variable domain reads KAGVTQTPRYLIKTRGQQVTLSCSPISGHRSVSWYQQTPGQGLQFLFEYFSETQRNKGNFPGRFSGRQFSNSRSEMNVSTLELGDSALYLCASSLAVVGPGYGYTFGSGTRLTVV.

This clonotype has only one observation. This sequence joins TRBV11-2 and TRBJ2-7; TRBD2 aligns across 12 bases. The germline gives CDR1 SGHAT, CDR2 FQNNGV. The length of the CDR3 is 14 residues. The V gene end was trimmed by 3 bases and the J gene end by 5 bases; junction bases not matched to a gene: 2. The CDR3 protein is CASSFTSGRNEQYF. The CDR3 bases are TGTGCCAGCAGCTTTACTAGCGGGAGGAACGAGCAGTACTTC.

The rearrangement uses TRBV9 and TRBJ1-4; no definite D call. In germline, CDR1 is SGDLS, CDR2 YYNGEE. The CDR3 totals 12 residues. The ends were cut back, 3 bases at V and 16 bases at J, with 16 bases in the middle. CDR3 nucleotide sequence: TGTGCCAGCAGCGGCTATAATGAAAGACCGTTTTTT. This translates into CASSGYNERPFF. Full variable domain (rest looked up from reference TRBV9 and TRBJ1-4): DSGVTQTPKHLITATGQRVTLRCSPRSGDLSVYWYQQSLDQGLQFLIQYYNGEERAKGNILERFSAQQFPDLHSELNLSSLELGDSALYFCASSGYNERPFFGSGTQLSVL.

The gene calls are TRBV28 and TRBJ2-5, with TRBD1 identical over 8 bases. The CDR3 extends over 15 amino acids. Per the germline V gene, CDR1 is MDHEN and CDR2 is SYDVKM. With V trimmed by 6 bases and J by 5 bases, 11 bases remained unmatched. CDR3 residues: CASRQDRATYETQYF. The CDR3 coding sequence is TGTGCCAGCAGACAGGACAGGGCAACCTACGAGACCCAGTACTTC. Based on the CDR3 plus reference TRBV28 and TRBJ2-5, the full variable domain is DVKVTQSSRYLVKRTGEKVFLECVQDMDHENMFWYRQDPGLGLRLIYFSYDVKMKEKGDIPEGYSVSREKKERFSLILESASTNQTSMYLCASRQDRATYETQYFGPGTRLLVL.

This clonotype has a count of ten or more. This chain connects TRBV28 to TRBJ1-6; a weak D match, TRBD1 (5 bases). The V end lost 6 bases, the J end lost 4 bases, and 16 bases lay between the germline ends. This CDR3 has 16 residues. Looked up from germline, CDR1 is MDHEN and CDR2 is SYDVKM. CDR3 in amino acids: CASSPGTATYNSPLHF. For the CDR3, the DNA is TGTGCCAGCAGCCCTGGGACCGCTACATATAATTCACCCCTCCACTTT.